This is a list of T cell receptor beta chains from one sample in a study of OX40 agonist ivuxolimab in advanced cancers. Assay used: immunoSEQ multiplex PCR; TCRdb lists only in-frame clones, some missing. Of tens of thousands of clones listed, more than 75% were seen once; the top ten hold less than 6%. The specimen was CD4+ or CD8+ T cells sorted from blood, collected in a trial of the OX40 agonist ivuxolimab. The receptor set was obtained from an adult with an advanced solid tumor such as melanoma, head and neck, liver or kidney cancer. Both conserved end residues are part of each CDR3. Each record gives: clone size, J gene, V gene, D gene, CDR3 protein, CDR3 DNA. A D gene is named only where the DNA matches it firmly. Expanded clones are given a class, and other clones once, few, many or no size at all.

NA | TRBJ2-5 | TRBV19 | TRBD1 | CASPLRGPMKTQYF | TGTGCCAGTCCACTCAGGGGGCCTATGAAGACCCAGTACTTC
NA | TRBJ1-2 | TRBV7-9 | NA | CASSTPKRNYGYTF | TGTGCCAGCAGCACCCCAAAGCGGAACTATGGCTACACCTTC
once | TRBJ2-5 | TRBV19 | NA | CASSNPVRVRETQYF | TGTGCCAGTAGTAACCCGGTCAGGGTCAGAGAGACCCAGTACTTC
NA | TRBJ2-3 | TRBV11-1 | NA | CASSLALGTDTQYF | TGTGCCAGCAGCTTAGCACTGGGGACTGATACGCAGTATTTT
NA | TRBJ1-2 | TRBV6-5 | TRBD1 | CASRLDRGYYGYTF | TGTGCCAGCAGGTTGGACAGGGGGTACTATGGCTACACCTTC
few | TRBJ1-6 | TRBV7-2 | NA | CASSLDRGSPLHF | TGTGCCAGCAGCTTAGATCGTGGTTCACCCCTCCACTTT
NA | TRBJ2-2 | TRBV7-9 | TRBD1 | CASSLDRTNTGELFF | TGTGCCAGCAGCTTGGACAGGACGAACACCGGGGAGCTGTTTTTT
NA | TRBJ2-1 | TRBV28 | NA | CASSLVGQAPYNEQFF | TGTGCCAGCAGTTTGGTGGGGCAGGCACCCTACAATGAGCAGTTCTTC
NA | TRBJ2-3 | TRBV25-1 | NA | CASSARVWAADTQYF | TGTGCCAGCAGTGCCAGGGTATGGGCTGCAGATACGCAGTATTTT
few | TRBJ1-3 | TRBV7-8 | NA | CASSLASDAGNTIYF | TGTGCCAGCAGCTTAGCGTCAGACGCTGGAAACACCATATATTTT
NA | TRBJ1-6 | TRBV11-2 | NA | CASSLDPAGNSPLHF | TGTGCCAGCAGCTTAGATCCGGCGGGGAATTCACCCCTCCACTTT
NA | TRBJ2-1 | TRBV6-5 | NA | CASWDSYNEQFF | TGTGCCAGCTGGGACTCCTACAATGAGCAGTTCTTC
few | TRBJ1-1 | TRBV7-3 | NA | CASSFQVNTEAFF | TGTGCCAGCAGCTTCCAGGTGAACACTGAAGCTTTCTTT
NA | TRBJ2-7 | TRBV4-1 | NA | CASSQGASTSYEQYF | TGCGCCAGCAGCCAAGGAGCTTCGACTAGCTACGAGCAGTACTTC
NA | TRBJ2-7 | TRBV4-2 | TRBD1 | CASSLGQGASYEQYF | TGTGCCAGCAGCCTCGGACAGGGTGCGTCCTACGAGCAGTACTTC
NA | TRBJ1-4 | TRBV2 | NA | CASQGTATNEKLFF | TGTGCCAGCCAAGGGACGGCAACTAATGAAAAACTGTTTTTT
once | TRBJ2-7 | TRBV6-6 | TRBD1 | CASSNRGYEQYF | TGTGCCAGCAGTAACAGGGGATACGAGCAGTACTTC
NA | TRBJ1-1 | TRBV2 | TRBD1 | CASSVRLDRLTNTEAFF | TGTGCCAGCAGTGTCCGTTTGGACAGGCTGACGAACACTGAAGCTTTCTTT
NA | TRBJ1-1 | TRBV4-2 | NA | CASSQDTGGNTEAFF | TGTGCCAGCAGCCAAGATACCGGGGGCAACACTGAAGCTTTCTTT
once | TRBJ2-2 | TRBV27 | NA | CASSSASKMFGELFF | TGTGCCAGCAGTTCTGCCTCCAAGATGTTCGGGGAGCTGTTTTTT
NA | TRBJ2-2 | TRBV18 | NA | CASSGDGTGELFF | TGTGCCAGCTCAGGGGACGGCACCGGGGAGCTGTTTTTT
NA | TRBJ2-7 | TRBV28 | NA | CASSRIGHEQYF | TGTGCCAGCAGCCGGATCGGTCACGAGCAGTACTTC
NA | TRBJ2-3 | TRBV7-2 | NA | CASSRMADTQYF | TGTGCCAGCAGCCGAATGGCGGATACGCAGTATTTT
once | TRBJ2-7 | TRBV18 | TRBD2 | CASSPPNGRALYEQYF | TGTGCCAGCTCACCCCCTAATGGGAGGGCCTTATACGAGCAGTACTTC
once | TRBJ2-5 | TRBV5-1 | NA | CASSLEGQETQYF | TGCGCCAGCAGCTTGGAGGGTCAAGAGACCCAGTACTTC
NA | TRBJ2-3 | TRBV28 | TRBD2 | CASSQTSGGAGGTDTQYF | TGTGCCAGCAGTCAGACTAGCGGGGGGGCGGGTGGCACAGATACGCAGTATTTT
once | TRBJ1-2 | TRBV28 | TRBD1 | CASSLGRGWSGYTF | TGTGCCAGCAGTTTAGGCAGGGGGTGGAGTGGCTACACCTTC
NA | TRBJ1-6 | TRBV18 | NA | CASSPTRSGNSYNSPLHF | TGTGCCAGCTCCCCGACTAGGTCGGGAAACTCCTATAATTCACCCCTCCACTTT
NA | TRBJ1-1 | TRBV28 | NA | CASRKTERAAFF | TGTGCCAGCAGAAAAACCGAGAGGGCAGCTTTCTTT
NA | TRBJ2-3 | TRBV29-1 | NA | CSVGIDTQYF | TGCAGCGTTGGCATAGATACGCAGTATTTT
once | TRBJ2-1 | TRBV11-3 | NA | CASSLTSSHNEQFF | TGTGCCAGCAGCTTAACTAGTTCACACAATGAGCAGTTCTTC
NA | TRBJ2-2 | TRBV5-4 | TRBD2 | CASSHTSGVGSGELFF | TGTGCCAGCAGCCACACTAGCGGGGTGGGCTCGGGGGAGCTGTTTTTT
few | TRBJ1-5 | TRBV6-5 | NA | CASSLLGGGNQPQHF | TGTGCCAGCAGTTTACTAGGTGGAGGCAATCAGCCCCAGCATTTT
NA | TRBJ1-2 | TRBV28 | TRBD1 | CASSLSGTGVEYGYTF | TGTGCCAGCAGTTTATCAGGGACAGGGGTAGAATATGGCTACACCTTC
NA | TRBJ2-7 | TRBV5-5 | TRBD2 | CASSLASGPSTYEQYF | TGTGCCAGCAGTCTTGCTAGCGGCCCATCGACTTACGAGCAGTACTTC
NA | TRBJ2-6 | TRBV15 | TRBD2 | CATSDPTVLADANVLTF | TGTGCCACCAGCGACCCGACCGTACTAGCGGACGCCAACGTCCTGACTTTC
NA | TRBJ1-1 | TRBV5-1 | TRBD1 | CASSLLGQGTNTEAFF | TGCGCCAGCAGCTTGTTAGGACAGGGGACGAACACTGAAGCTTTCTTT
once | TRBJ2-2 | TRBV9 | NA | CASSVGRGTNTGELFF | TGTGCCAGCAGCGTAGGTCGGGGAACGAACACCGGGGAGCTGTTTTTT
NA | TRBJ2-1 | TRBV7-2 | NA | CASSLNGFGDNNEQFF | TGTGCCAGCAGCTTGAATGGCTTTGGGGACAACAATGAGCAGTTCTTC
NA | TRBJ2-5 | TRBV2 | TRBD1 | CASSLGEGGGETQYF | TGTGCCAGCAGCTTGGGGGAAGGGGGCGGTGAGACCCAGTACTTC
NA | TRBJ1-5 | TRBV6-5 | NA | CASSYGGHGGNQPQHF | TGTGCCAGCAGTTACGGTGGGCATGGGGGCAATCAGCCCCAGCATTTT
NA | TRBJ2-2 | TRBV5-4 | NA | CASSTTENTGELFF | TGTGCCAGCAGCACGACCGAGAACACCGGGGAGCTGTTTTTT
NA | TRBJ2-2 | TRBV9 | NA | CASSVGPGGPNTGELFF | TGTGCCAGCAGCGTAGGCCCCGGGGGGCCGAACACCGGGGAGCTGTTTTTT
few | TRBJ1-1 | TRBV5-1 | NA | CASSLAAANTEAFF | TGCGCCAGCAGCTTGGCCGCTGCTAACACTGAAGCTTTCTTT
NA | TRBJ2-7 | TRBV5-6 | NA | CASSKDTRYEQYF | TGTGCCAGCAGCAAGGACACCCGGTACGAGCAGTACTTC
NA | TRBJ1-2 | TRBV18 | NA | CASSPPSGDLFGYTF | TGTGCCAGCTCACCACCGTCAGGGGACCTTTTCGGCTACACCTTC
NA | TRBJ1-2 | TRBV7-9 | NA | CVGESNYGYTF | TGCGTAGGAGAAAGTAACTATGGCTACACCTTC
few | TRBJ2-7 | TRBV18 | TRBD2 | CASSPLPTTSAKYEQYF | TGTGCCAGCTCTCCTCTACCTACGACTAGCGCCAAATACGAGCAGTACTTC
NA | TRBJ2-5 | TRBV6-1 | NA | CASSEGQNQETQYF | TGTGCCAGCAGTGAGGGACAAAACCAAGAGACCCAGTACTTC